The 25 T cell receptor beta chains below were found in one sample sequenced in a study of shared clonotypes between healthy human individuals. Only in-frame clones appear in the TCRdb table, and some are missing; sequencing was by immunoSEQ multiplex PCR. The profile shows approximately 470,000 clones, around 73% of them singletons. The sequenced sample consisted of PBMCs. All receptors derive from a woman aged 40-49 years in good health. Some clones in this sample may be carry-over from other donors' samples.

The V gene is TRBV29-1, the J gene TRBJ2-7; perhaps D is TRBD1 or TRBD2 (6 bases each). The CDR3 runs to 11 residues. V was clipped by 6 bases and J by 7 bases, with 13 bases between them. Germline assignment: CDR1 SQVTM and CDR2 ANQGSEA. The CDR3 spells CSVRGSGEQYF. CDR3 nucleotide sequence: TGCAGCGTGAGGGGGAGCGGGGAGCAGTACTTC.

This sequence joins TRBV5-1 and TRBJ2-1; 12 nucleotides agree with TRBD2. The CDR3 consists of 15 residues. V dropped 4 bases and J dropped 5; count of bases not matched to a gene: 4. Germline CDR1 reads SGHRS; CDR2 reads YFSETQ. The CDR3 region is CASSPLAGGDNEQFF. The CDR3 bases are TGCGCCAGCAGCCCGCTAGCGGGGGGGGACAATGAGCAGTTCTTC.

V and J are TRBV9 and TRBJ2-5; perhaps D is TRBD1 or TRBD2 (5 bases each). Trimming cost V 4 bases and J 4 bases, with 17 bases left between them. The CDR3 has 15 residues. CDR1 SGDLS and CDR2 YYNGEE come from the germline V gene. CDR3 sequence reads: CASSSTGTQGETQYF. CDR3 bases: TGTGCCAGCAGCTCAACCGGGACCCAGGGAGAGACCCAGTACTTC.

This clone has a single count. The chain uses TRBV27 and TRBJ2-5; the D is unclear. The J call could be wrong; TRBJ2-7 is a better fit for the DNA end. Germline CDR1 is MNHEY and CDR2 is SMNVEV (reference sequence). The CDR3 totals 15 residues. The CDR3 here is CASSFLRYSPYEQYF. The CDR3 DNA reads as TGTGCCAGCAGTTTCCTCCGCTACTCACCCTACGAGCAGTACTTC.

This clone was recorded a few times. V usage is TRBV10-3 and J usage is TRBJ1-5, with D unresolved. The CDR3 consists of 14 residues. V dropped 3 bases and J dropped 1 base, with 7 bases sitting between them. The germline V gene has CDR1 ENHRY and CDR2 SYGVKD. The CDR3 region has the DNA TGTGCCATCAGTGAATTACTAAGCAATCAGCCCCAGCATTTT. Its protein is CAISELLSNQPQHF.

This chain connects TRBV14 to TRBJ2-7, with D perhaps assigned TRBD1 or TRBD2 (5 bases each). The CDR3 is 14 residues long. The V gene lost 4 bases and the J gene lost 2 bases, with 12 bases spanning the gap. The germline V gene has CDR1 SGHDN and CDR2 FVKESK. CDR3 sequence: CASSPGTGTYEQYF. Written as DNA, the CDR3 is TGTGCCAGCAGCCCCGGGACGGGAACCTACGAGCAGTACTTC.

J is TRBJ1-1 and V is TRBV30; no definite D call. The CDR3 spans 17 residues. The germline gives CDR1 GTSNPN, CDR2 SVGIG (reference sequence). Trimming removed 0 bases from V and 6 bases from J, with 23 bases in between. CDR3 sequence (DNA): TGTGCCTGGAGTGTACTTGTCCGCCCGGGTCGGGGTCCTGAAGCTTTCTTT. This translates into CAWSVLVRPGRGPEAFF.

The rearrangement uses TRBV7-9 and TRBJ2-7; no firm D call. V shed 4 bases and J shed 6 bases, with 13 bases lying between them. Germline V gene lookup returns CDR1 SEHNR and CDR2 FQNEAQ (reference sequence). The CDR3 loop spans 13 amino acids. CDR3 in amino acids: CASSSLREREQYF. The CDR3 nucleotides read TGTGCCAGCAGCTCGTTACGCGAGCGCGAGCAGTACTTC.

The rearrangement joins TRBV6-6 to TRBJ2-7; D may match TRBD1 or TRBD2 (5 bases each). From germline, CDR1 is MNHNY and CDR2 SVGAGI (reference sequence). V lost 0 bases and J 3 bases, leaving 15 bases between the germline ends. The length of the CDR3 is 16 residues. CDR3 residues: CASSYSRGPGGYEQYF. The CDR3 region has the DNA TGTGCCAGCAGTTACTCGAGGGGCCCAGGAGGCTACGAGCAGTACTTC.

The chain has TRBV5-1 and TRBJ2-7, with D hard to call. This CDR3 spans 14 amino acids. Germline CDR1 is SGHRS and CDR2 is YFSETQ. Trimming removed 2 bases from V and 0 bases from J, with 9 bases in between. CDR3 region: CASSLISVSYEQYF. DNA of the CDR3: TGCGCCAGCAGCTTAATAAGTGTCTCCTACGAGCAGTACTTC.

The chain carries TRBV28 and TRBJ1-5; TRBD1 might be the D (5 bases). V dropped 0 bases and J dropped 6 bases, with 12 bases sitting between them. CDR3 length: 15 residues. CDR1 is MDHEN, CDR2 SYDVKM, per germline. Written as DNA, the CDR3 is TGTGCCAGCAGTTTATGGGGAGGGGCGTCTCAGCCCCAGCATTTT. It codes for CASSLWGGASQPQHF.

V usage is TRBV7-6 and J usage is TRBJ2-5, with 9 bases identical to TRBD1. Germline V CDR1 and CDR2: SGHVS, FNYEAQ. V gave up 3 bases and J gave up 4 bases; unmatched junction bases: 3. This CDR3 is built from 14 residues. The CDR3 loop reads CASSFGTGRETQYF. The CDR3 coding sequence is TGTGCCAGCAGCTTTGGGACAGGGAGAGAGACCCAGTACTTC.

V gene TRBV9 combines with J gene TRBJ2-1; D is possibly TRBD1 or TRBD2 (5 bases each). Germline loops: CDR1 SGDLS, CDR2 YYNGEE. The CDR3 covers 15 residues. Trimming took off 4 bases at V and 8 bases at J, with 19 bases between the two ends. DNA for the CDR3: TGTGCCAGCAGCCAGGGCCCTAGCAAAGGCGATGAGCAGTTCTTC. Its translation: CASSQGPSKGDEQFF.

The chain uses TRBV30 and TRBJ2-5; TRBD1 is a possible D gene (5 bases). Trimming pared 6 bases from V and 1 base from J, leaving 6 bases between. From germline, CDR1 is GTSNPN and CDR2 SVGIG (reference sequence). CDR3 length: 11 residues. In DNA, the CDR3 is TGTGCCTGCAGGGTCCAAGAGACCCAGTACTTC. This gives the protein CACRVQETQYF. Full variable domain (outside the CDR3, taken from reference TRBV30 and TRBJ2-5): SQTIHQWPATLVQPVGSPLSLECTVEGTSNPNLYWYRQAAGRGLQLLFYSVGIGQISSEVPQNLSASRPQDRQFILSSKKLLLSDSGFYLCACRVQETQYFGPGTRLLVL.

This chain links TRBV28 with TRBJ2-7; D not resolved. Trimming took off 5 bases at V and 2 bases at J, with 13 bases between the two ends. Germline lookup yields CDR1 MDHEN and CDR2 SYDVKM. CDR3 size: 14 residues. CDR3 protein: CASSERKAPYEQYF. In nucleotides, the CDR3 is TGTGCCAGCAGTGAGCGTAAGGCCCCCTACGAGCAGTACTTC. Complete variable domain (other parts from reference TRBV28 and TRBJ2-7): DVKVTQSSRYLVKRTGEKVFLECVQDMDHENMFWYRQDPGLGLRLIYFSYDVKMKEKGDIPEGYSVSREKKERFSLILESASTNQTSMYLCASSERKAPYEQYFGPGTRLTVT.

The chain employs TRBV28 and TRBJ1-5, with no clear D. The germline CDR1 and CDR2 sequences are MDHEN and SYDVKM. Trimming left V 2 bases short and J 0 bases short, with 14 bases between. The CDR3 contains 17 residues. The CDR3 loop is CASSLRGIGLSNQPQHF. Written as DNA, the CDR3 is TGTGCCAGCAGTTTAAGAGGGATAGGTCTTAGCAATCAGCCCCAGCATTTT.

This chain connects TRBV27 to TRBJ2-5, with 8 nucleotides matching TRBD2. The CDR3 runs 16 residues. The V gene end was trimmed by 6 bases and the J gene end by 5 bases; junction bases not matched to a gene: 14. CDR1 is MNHEY, CDR2 SMNVEV, per germline (reference sequence). The CDR3 loop is CASRLSGGEVQETQYF. In DNA form, the CDR3 reads TGTGCCAGCAGGCTGAGCGGGGGTGAGGTGCAGGAGACCCAGTACTTC.

Comments on this clone: It may be a read error: a sequence one base away is much more abundant. This sequence joins TRBV7-9 and TRBJ2-3, with 8 positions matching TRBD2. The V gene's germline CDR1 is SEHNR and CDR2 FQNEAQ (reference sequence). This CDR3 spans 15 amino acids. The J segment lost 0 bases and the V segment lost 5 bases, leaving 4 bases of the junction unmatched. This CDR3 is CASSPSGSSTDTQYF. The CDR3 nucleotides are TGTGCCAGCAGCCCTAGCGGGTCTAGCACAGATACGCAGTATTTT.

The gene calls are TRBV19 and TRBJ2-1, with 8 bases aligning to TRBD2. The J segment lost 7 bases and the V segment lost 4 bases, leaving 12 bases of the junction unmatched. Germline V gene sequence: CDR1 LNHDA, CDR2 SQIVND (reference sequence). This CDR3 region has 16 residues. CDR3 sequence (DNA): TGTGCCAGTAGTACAACCGGGACTAGGCTTCGGAATGAGCAGTTCTTC. It translates to CASSTTGTRLRNEQFF.

V gene TRBV5-1 combines with J gene TRBJ2-6, with D unclear. Trimming cost V 4 bases and J 1 base, with 9 bases left between them. This CDR3 is 15 amino acids long. Germline CDR1 is SGHRS and CDR2 is YFSETQ. The CDR3 DNA follows: TGCGCCAGCAGCACCGCTCCGTCTGGGGCCAACGTCCTGACTTTC. As protein: CASSTAPSGANVLTF.

The rearrangement uses TRBV5-1 and TRBJ2-5; the D is unclear. The CDR3 is 13 amino acids. V gave up 3 bases and J gave up 5 bases, with 11 bases separating them. Germline CDR1 is SGHRS and CDR2 is YFSETQ. In nucleotides, the CDR3 is TGCGCCAGCAGCTACACCCTTGCGGAGACCCAGTACTTC. As protein: CASSYTLAETQYF.

This clone was seen only once. The chain joins TRBV2 to TRBJ2-2; TRBD1 matches at 7 bases. J lost 5 bases, V lost 7 bases, and 7 bases had no gene match. CDR1 and CDR2 from the germline V gene are SNHLY and FYNNEI. The CDR3 covers 14 residues. In DNA form, the CDR3 reads TGTGCCAGCATAGACAGGGCTTCGACCGGGGAGCTGTTTTTT. This encodes CASIDRASTGELFF.

The chain carries TRBV7-2 and TRBJ1-6; the D is unclear. Trimming removed 1 base from V and 10 bases from J, with 8 bases in between. The CDR3 sequence is 13 residues long. Germline V lookup: CDR1 SGHTA, CDR2 FQGNSA. CDR3 region: CASSLVPNSPLHF. The CDR3 DNA reads as TGTGCCAGCAGCTTAGTTCCAAACTCACCCCTCCACTTT.

For this clone: One base separates it from a far larger clone, so it is likely a read error. V is TRBV4-1 and J is TRBJ1-2; TRBD1 aligns across 9 bases. CDR3 size: 16 residues. The V segment lost 0 bases and the J segment 5 bases; nucleotides outside the gene matches: 7. Germline V gene sequence: CDR1 MGHRA, CDR2 YSYEKL. The CDR3 loop reads CASSQDFGDRDYGYTF. CDR3 DNA: TGCGCCAGCAGCCAAGACTTTGGGGACAGGGATTATGGCTACACCTTC.

On this clone: Other nucleotide sequences in the sample specify the same CDR3. The chain has TRBV27 and TRBJ2-7; 10 positions agree with TRBD1. After removal of 3 bases from V and 4 bases from J, the junction contained 3 bases not matched to a gene. Germline-derived CDR1 and CDR2 are MNHEY and SMNVEV (reference sequence). The CDR3 runs 14 residues. The CDR3 protein is CASSFRDRGYEQYF. DNA of the CDR3: TGTGCCAGCAGTTTTCGGGACAGGGGATACGAGCAGTACTTC.